Each of the 26 T cell receptor beta chains below was sequenced from the same sample in a study of blood T cell repertoires in COVID-19. Method: immunoSEQ multiplex PCR; TCRdb's copy keeps in-frame clones and lacks some. This sample has 200,000 to 300,000 clones, with more than 80% found just once. The source material was peripheral blood. The receptors here all came from a human donor in a cohort sampled during active COVID-19.

The rearrangement uses TRBV7-8 and TRBJ1-1; D gene unclear. The V gene lost 0 bases and the J gene lost 4 bases, with 21 bases spanning the gap. The CDR3 is made up of 18 amino acids. Germline V gene data show CDR1 as SGHVS and CDR2 as FQNEAQ. In DNA form, the CDR3 reads TGTGCCAGCAGCTTAGCGGTCGGCCGGAGAAGTAGGAGCACTGAAGCTTTCTTT. Translated, it gives CASSLAVGRRSRSTEAFF.

V usage is TRBV12-3 or TRBV12-4 and J usage is TRBJ2-7, with D maybe TRBD2 (6 bases). This CDR3 is 13 amino acids long. Between the trimmed V and J ends, which lost 6 bases and 6 bases, there was a span of 15 bases. The CDR3 bases are TGTGCCAGCAGCCTCCTCTGGGAGGTCGAGCAGTACTTC. It yields the protein CASSLLWEVEQYF.

The gene calls are TRBV6-4 and TRBJ2-2; D is unresolved. V shed 4 bases and J shed 8 bases, with 14 bases lying between them. This CDR3 has 14 residues. CDR1 MRHNA and CDR2 SNTAGT come from the germline V gene. The CDR3 DNA sequence: TGTGCCAGCAGTGTTCAACCCGGTTCTGGGGAGCTGTTTTTT. Protein: CASSVQPGSGELFF.

The chain joins TRBV11-3 to TRBJ1-3, with D unresolved. The CDR3 contains 13 residues. Germline V lookup: CDR1 SGHNT, CDR2 YENEEA. V was cut by 6 bases and J by 4 bases, with 10 bases left in between. The CDR3, as DNA: TGTGCCAGCAGTGGACTCTCGGGAAACACCATATATTTT. This encodes CASSGLSGNTIYF.

The rearrangement links TRBV7-9 to TRBJ2-7; tentative D call: TRBD1 (6 bases). The V and J ends lost 5 bases and 7 bases respectively, with 18 bases between them. CDR3 size: 14 residues. Per the germline V gene, CDR1 is SEHNR and CDR2 is FQNEAQ (reference sequence). The CDR3 reads CASSPGQGSDEQYF. CDR3 in DNA: TGTGCCAGCAGCCCAGGGCAGGGGAGTGATGAGCAGTACTTC.

The chain combines TRBV6-4 with TRBJ2-7; a weak D match, TRBD2 (5 bases). The CDR3 has 16 residues. Germline V lookup: CDR1 MRHNA, CDR2 SNTAGT. Trimming shortened V by 2 bases and J by 3 bases, and 17 bases separated the two germline ends. The CDR3 DNA reads as TGTGCCAGCAGTGACGGTTTAAGGTGCAGCGGCTACGAGCAGTACTTC. It is translated as CASSDGLRCSGYEQYF.

V is TRBV2 and J is TRBJ2-7; 7 bases line up with TRBD1. This CDR3 contains 15 residues. J was trimmed by 7 bases and V by 4 bases; bases with no gene match: 13. Germline CDR1 and CDR2: SNHLY and FYNNEI. CDR3 in amino acids: CASSARDSQNAEQYF. The CDR3 DNA follows: TGTGCCAGCAGTGCCCGGGACAGCCAAAATGCGGAGCAGTACTTC.

This clone was seen more than once but under ten times. The junction departs from the called germline gene at one end, perhaps through a read error. This chain connects TRBV7-7 to TRBJ2-1, with D possibly being TRBD2 (5 bases). Germline CDR1 reads SSHAT; CDR2 reads FNYEAQ (reference sequence). The CDR3 contains 15 residues. For the CDR3, the DNA is TGTGCTAGCAGCGCGGCCGTTGAGTCGGGAAATGAGCAGTTCTTC. Protein: CASSAAVESGNEQFF.

In this sample, this clone turned up once. The chain employs TRBV18 and TRBJ1-1; D is possibly TRBD1 (5 bases). There are 15 residues in the CDR3. The germline CDR1 and CDR2 sequences are KGHSH and LQKENI. Deletions cut 3 bases from V and 2 bases from J, with 13 bases between. Here the CDR3 DNA reads TGTGCCAGCTCACCCCTCGCAGGGTCTAACACTGAAGCTTTCTTT. It is translated as CASSPLAGSNTEAFF.

The CDR3 sequence is CASSLSASGYEQYF. The CDR3 region has the DNA TGCGCCAGCAGCTTGTCGGCTAGCGGCTACGAGCAGTACTTC. This chain connects TRBV5-1 to TRBJ2-7; 7 nucleotides align to TRBD2. CDR3 size: 14 residues. The V and J ends lost 1 base and 3 bases, in that order; junction bases with no gene match: 4. CDR1 and CDR2 from the germline V gene are SGHRS and YFSETQ.

The CDR3 reads CASSLRQGAGVYEQYF. The CDR3 DNA is TGTGCCAGCAGCTTAAGGCAGGGGGCAGGGGTTTACGAGCAGTACTTC. The J gene is TRBJ2-7, the V gene TRBV7-2, with TRBD1 matching 8 bases. The CDR3 loop spans 16 amino acids. Germline values: CDR1 SGHTA, CDR2 FQGNSA. The V and J ends lost 2 bases and 4 bases, in that order; junction bases with no gene match: 10.

The genes are TRBV5-1 and TRBJ2-1, with 7 nucleotides matching TRBD1. This CDR3 contains 16 residues. Germline V gene sequence: CDR1 SGHRS, CDR2 YFSETQ. J gave up 2 bases and V 4 bases, and 9 bases lay outside the gene matches. CDR3 coding DNA: TGCGCCAGCAGCGAATCGGGACAGAAAACCTACAATGAGCAGTTCTTC. Translation: CASSESGQKTYNEQFF.

As regards this clone: Other DNA sequences in the sample encode the same CDR3. The chain recombines TRBV28 with TRBJ2-5; 9 nucleotides match TRBD2. The V gene end was trimmed by 3 bases and the J gene end by 2 bases; junction bases not matched to a gene: 1. Germline V gives CDR1 MDHEN, CDR2 SYDVKM. This CDR3 spans 14 amino acids. CDR3 loop: CASSLRGGQETQYF. CDR3 DNA sequence: TGTGCCAGCAGTTTGCGGGGGGGGCAAGAGACCCAGTACTTC.

The chain joins TRBV7-9 to TRBJ1-1, with a tentative D call TRBD1 (5 bases). The germline V gene encodes CDR1 SEHNR and CDR2 FQNEAQ (reference sequence). The CDR3 sequence is 12 residues long. The ends were cut back, 5 bases at V and 5 bases at J, with 9 bases in the middle. The CDR3 coding sequence is TGTGCCAGCAGCGCCCGACAGACTGAAGCTTTCTTT. Its protein product is CASSARQTEAFF.

The chain recombines TRBV4-2 with TRBJ1-1; D call uncertain. This CDR3 has 15 residues. Looked up from germline, CDR1 is LGHNA and CDR2 is YNFKEQ. The V and J ends lost 1 base and 3 bases respectively, with 12 bases between them. In DNA, the CDR3 is TGTGCCAGCAGCCAAGGCGGGCCCGGGTACACTGAAGCTTTCTTT. It is translated as CASSQGGPGYTEAFF.

V and J are TRBV10-3 and TRBJ2-1; D uncertain. V lost 5 bases and J lost 5, with 7 bases in between. CDR1 and CDR2 (germline): ENHRY, SYGVKD. CDR3 length: 12 amino acids. The CDR3 nucleotides read TGTGCCATCAGTCGCCCTAACAATGAGCAGTTCTTC. It codes for CAISRPNNEQFF.

The gene calls are TRBV19 and TRBJ1-1; D possibly corresponds to TRBD1 (5 bases). Trimming stripped 7 bases from V and 4 bases from J, with 16 bases between. CDR3 size: 14 residues. Germline V gene data show CDR1 as LNHDA and CDR2 as SQIVND (reference sequence). The DNA for the CDR3 is TGTGCCAGTACCTTCCGGGGGGGGTCCACTGAAGCTTTCTTT. This encodes CASTFRGGSTEAFF.

The genes are TRBV3-1 (or the pseudogene TRBV3-2) and TRBJ2-7; TRBD2 agrees at 8 bases. Germline V CDR1 and CDR2: LGHDT, YNNKEL (reference sequence). V shed 3 bases, J shed 2 bases, and the junction held 12 bases outside the gene matches. The CDR3 is 17 amino acids. The CDR3 DNA follows: TGTGCCAGCAGCCAGGGGGCTGGAGCGGGAGAGACCTACGAGCAGTACTTC. Translation gives CASSQGAGAGETYEQYF.

This chain connects TRBV29-1 to TRBJ1-5; D is unclear. V was pared by 4 bases and J by 0 bases, with 4 bases between. The CDR3 covers 12 residues. Germline V gene data show CDR1 as SQVTM and CDR2 as ANQGSEA. The CDR3 spells CSVGYSNQPQHF. CDR3 nucleotides: TGCAGCGTTGGTTATAGCAATCAGCCCCAGCATTTT.

This clone came up a few times. This chain joins TRBV10-2 and TRBJ2-1; TRBD1 matches 8 bases. Germline CDR1 is WSHSY and CDR2 is SAAADI. The ends lost 4 bases at V and 7 bases at J; junction bases unmatched: 12. The CDR3 consists of 16 residues. The CDR3 sequence is CASSVNGQGIGNEQFF. CDR3 in DNA: TGCGCCAGCAGTGTCAATGGACAGGGTATCGGGAATGAGCAGTTCTTC.

This chain connects TRBV5-4 to TRBJ1-1; TRBD1 matches 8 bases. Per the germline V gene, CDR1 is SGHNT and CDR2 is YYREEE (reference sequence). CDR3 length equals 15 residues. V shed 4 bases, J shed 4 bases, and the junction held 9 bases outside the gene matches. CDR3 DNA: TGTGCCAGCAGCCCAGGGACAGGACGGAGCACTGAAGCTTTCTTT. It encodes CASSPGTGRSTEAFF.

This clone was picked up a small number of times. V and J are TRBV27 and TRBJ1-4; D is possibly TRBD1 (5 bases). Trimming took off 8 bases at V and 4 bases at J, with 11 bases between the two ends. CDR1 is MNHEY, CDR2 SMNVEV, per germline (reference sequence). This CDR3 region has 13 residues. The CDR3 reads CASAQRGNEKLFF. In DNA form, the CDR3 reads TGTGCCAGCGCCCAAAGGGGTAATGAAAAACTGTTTTTT.

The chain joins TRBV3-1 (or the pseudogene TRBV3-2) to TRBJ2-5; unclear D gene. CDR1 and CDR2 (germline): LGHDT, YNNKEL (reference sequence). With 3 bases removed from V and 10 bases from J, the gap between germline ends came to 12 bases. The CDR3 runs to 12 residues. The CDR3 sequence: CASSQGPADQYF. The CDR3 nucleotides read TGTGCCAGCAGCCAGGGTCCCGCGGACCAGTACTTC.

A note on this clone: The same CDR3 also results from other DNA sequences found in this sample. This chain joins TRBV30 and TRBJ2-5, with unresolved D. Germline lookup yields CDR1 GTSNPN and CDR2 SVGIG (reference sequence). This CDR3 region has 13 residues. V dropped 2 bases and J dropped 1 base, with 8 bases sitting between them. The CDR3 DNA reads as TGTGCCTGGAGTCGGCAGGTCCAAGAGACCCAGTACTTC. This encodes CAWSRQVQETQYF.

The J gene is TRBJ2-3, the V gene TRBV5-8, with D possibly matching TRBD2 (5 bases). This CDR3 has 18 amino acids. Germline CDR1 and CDR2: SGHTS and YDEGEE. Trimming shortened V by 1 base and J by 2 bases, and 20 bases separated the two germline ends. The CDR3 region is CASSLSGSRGHYTDTQYF. CDR3 nucleotide sequence: TGTGCCAGCAGCTTGAGCGGTAGTCGTGGCCATTACACAGATACGCAGTATTTT.

The chain recombines TRBV13 with TRBJ2-7; D is undetermined. CDR1 PRHDT and CDR2 FYEKMQ come from the germline V gene (reference sequence). The CDR3 is 11 residues long. V was trimmed by 4 bases and J by 2 bases, leaving 3 bases between them. The CDR3 spells CASSSTYEQYF. CDR3 nucleotides: TGTGCCAGCAGCTCAACCTACGAGCAGTACTTC.